Listed below are T cell receptor beta chains from one sample, sequenced in a study of a mutant IDH1 vaccine in newly diagnosed glioma. Clones were sequenced by immunoSEQ multiplex PCR, and TCRdb holds only the in-frame ones, with some missing. The sample has 45,000 to 65,000 clones, 80% to 85% seen once. These TCRs' antigens remain unknown. The sequences come from PBMCs, collected from a glioma patient whose treatment included an IDH1 peptide vaccine. These receptors all stem from a woman aged 40 to 50 with glioma. Some clones in this sample may be carry-over from other donors' samples. The CDR3 runs from the conserved cysteine through the conserved F or W. The D gene is left open where the match is weak. Rows may omit the clone size; those that give it use once, few, many or a size class.

cdr3_aa: CASSPSGLAGEQFF; cdr3_nt: TGTGCCAGCTCACCATCCGGACTAGCGGGGGAGCAGTTCTTC; v_call: TRBV18; clone_size: many; d_call: TRBD2; j_call: TRBJ2-1
cdr3_aa: CASSLEGLAGGRTDTQYF; cdr3_nt: TGCGCCAGCAGCTTGGAAGGACTAGCGGGGGGTCGCACAGATACGCAGTATTTT; v_call: TRBV5-1; clone_size: .; d_call: TRBD2; j_call: TRBJ2-3
cdr3_aa: CASSLTPGDHNEQFF; cdr3_nt: TGCGCCAGCAGCTTGACCCCTGGGGACCACAATGAGCAGTTCTTC; v_call: TRBV5-1; clone_size: .; d_call: .; j_call: TRBJ2-1
cdr3_aa: CASSPSWWQPNEKLFF; cdr3_nt: TGCGCCAGCAGCCCATCATGGTGGCAGCCTAATGAAAAACTGTTTTTT; v_call: TRBV4-1; clone_size: few; d_call: .; j_call: TRBJ1-4
cdr3_aa: CASSQTGGGNTIYF; cdr3_nt: TGTGCCAGCAGCCAGACAGGGGGCGGAAACACCATATATTTT; v_call: TRBV7-2; clone_size: .; d_call: TRBD1; j_call: TRBJ1-3
cdr3_aa: CASSAEMNTEAFF; cdr3_nt: TGTGCCAGCAGTGCGGAAATGAACACTGAAGCTTTCTTT; v_call: TRBV2; clone_size: .; d_call: .; j_call: TRBJ1-1
cdr3_aa: CASSWTGGLGYTF; cdr3_nt: TGTGCCAGCAGCTGGACAGGGGGCCTTGGCTACACCTTC; v_call: TRBV7-9; clone_size: .; d_call: TRBD1; j_call: TRBJ1-2
cdr3_aa: CASSLPRNEQFF; cdr3_nt: TGTGCCAGCAGCTTGCCTAGGAATGAGCAGTTCTTC; v_call: TRBV5-6; clone_size: .; d_call: .; j_call: TRBJ2-1
cdr3_aa: CASSAGLGYTF; cdr3_nt: TGTGCCAGCAGTGCAGGGCTTGGCTACACCTTC; v_call: TRBV2; clone_size: few; d_call: .; j_call: TRBJ1-2
cdr3_aa: CASSVGQSKNIQYF; cdr3_nt: TGTGCCAGCAGCGTGGGACAGAGCAAAAACATTCAGTACTTC; v_call: TRBV9; clone_size: .; d_call: TRBD1; j_call: TRBJ2-4
cdr3_aa: CASSQEKGQGRQPQHF; cdr3_nt: TGCGCCAGCAGCCAAGAAAAAGGACAGGGGCGTCAGCCCCAGCATTTT; v_call: TRBV4-1; clone_size: .; d_call: TRBD1; j_call: TRBJ1-5
cdr3_aa: CASSDRDRGIQETQYF; cdr3_nt: TGTGCCAGCAGCGACAGGGACAGGGGGATACAAGAGACCCAGTACTTC; v_call: TRBV5-6; clone_size: .; d_call: TRBD1; j_call: TRBJ2-5
cdr3_aa: CASSQVGTDYGYTF; cdr3_nt: TGCGCCAGCAGCCAAGTTGGGACCGACTATGGCTACACCTTC; v_call: TRBV4-1; clone_size: few; d_call: .; j_call: TRBJ1-2
cdr3_aa: CASSQEGADGRPLHF; cdr3_nt: TGTGCCAGCAGCCAAGAAGGCGCCGACGGGCGTCCCCTCCACTTT; v_call: TRBV4-2; clone_size: .; d_call: .; j_call: TRBJ1-6
cdr3_aa: CASSLGANYGYTF; cdr3_nt: TGTGCCAGCAGCTTGGGAGCTAACTATGGCTACACCTTC; v_call: TRBV5-6; clone_size: .; d_call: .; j_call: TRBJ1-2
cdr3_aa: CASRLQGAEYGYTF; cdr3_nt: TGTGCCAGCAGACTACAGGGGGCGGAGTATGGCTACACCTTC; v_call: TRBV6-5; clone_size: .; d_call: TRBD1; j_call: TRBJ1-2
cdr3_aa: CASSLTRTGSYGYTF; cdr3_nt: TGTGCCAGCAGCTTAACCAGGACAGGGAGCTATGGCTACACCTTC; v_call: TRBV7-9; clone_size: once; d_call: TRBD1; j_call: TRBJ1-2
cdr3_aa: CASSLGRAVDTEAFF; cdr3_nt: TGCGCCAGCAGCCTCGGAAGGGCCGTTGACACTGAAGCTTTCTTT; v_call: TRBV4-3; clone_size: few; d_call: .; j_call: TRBJ1-1
cdr3_aa: CASSLVASEEYF; cdr3_nt: TGTGCCAGCAGCTTAGTGGCTAGCGAGGAGTACTTC; v_call: TRBV7-8; clone_size: .; d_call: .; j_call: TRBJ2-7
cdr3_aa: CASSSRGDSNQPQHF; cdr3_nt: TGTGCCAGCAGCTCAAGGGGGGATAGCAATCAGCCCCAGCATTTT; v_call: TRBV13; clone_size: .; d_call: .; j_call: TRBJ1-5
cdr3_aa: CASGDPLDPLWSGTEAFF; cdr3_nt: TGTGCCAGCGGGGACCCCTTAGACCCTCTCTGGAGTGGCACTGAAGCTTTCTTT; v_call: TRBV5-8; clone_size: few; d_call: .; j_call: TRBJ1-1
cdr3_aa: CASSQDRGQPQHF; cdr3_nt: TGTGCCAGCAGCCAGGACCGGGGGCAGCCCCAGCATTTT; v_call: TRBV4-2; clone_size: .; d_call: .; j_call: TRBJ1-5
cdr3_aa: CASSLGRATYEQYF; cdr3_nt: TGTGCCAGCAGTTTGGGCAGGGCCACCTACGAGCAGTACTTC; v_call: TRBV6-5; clone_size: .; d_call: .; j_call: TRBJ2-7
cdr3_aa: CAWSGGDSPNEKLFF; cdr3_nt: TGTGCCTGGAGTGGGGGGGACAGCCCTAATGAAAAACTGTTTTTT; v_call: TRBV30; clone_size: .; d_call: TRBD1; j_call: TRBJ1-4
cdr3_aa: CSALGQVEQYF; cdr3_nt: TGCAGTGCCCTTGGACAGGTAGAGCAGTACTTC; v_call: TRBV20-1; clone_size: .; d_call: TRBD1; j_call: TRBJ2-7
cdr3_aa: CASSLAEVYTGQETQYF; cdr3_nt: TGTGCCAGCAGCTTAGCGGAAGTTTATACTGGACAAGAGACCCAGTACTTC; v_call: TRBV7-2; clone_size: .; d_call: .; j_call: TRBJ2-5
cdr3_aa: CAIRPTGHYGYTF; cdr3_nt: TGTGCCATCAGACCGACAGGCCACTATGGCTACACCTTC; v_call: TRBV10-3; clone_size: few; d_call: .; j_call: TRBJ1-2
cdr3_aa: CASSQRDYGRGNTEAFF; cdr3_nt: TGCGCCAGCAGCCAACGAGACTACGGCAGGGGGAACACTGAAGCTTTCTTT; v_call: TRBV4-1; clone_size: .; d_call: .; j_call: TRBJ1-1
cdr3_aa: CASSLGDYRGNTEAFF; cdr3_nt: TGTGCCAGCAGCTTAGGGGATTACAGGGGGAACACTGAAGCTTTCTTT; v_call: TRBV7-6; clone_size: few; d_call: TRBD1; j_call: TRBJ1-1
cdr3_aa: CASSTVAQGLNTEAFF; cdr3_nt: TGTGCCAGCTCAACCGTCGCACAGGGGCTGAACACTGAAGCTTTCTTT; v_call: TRBV18; clone_size: .; d_call: TRBD1; j_call: TRBJ1-1
cdr3_aa: CASSRKGGATGELFF; cdr3_nt: TGTGCCAGCAGCCGCAAGGGAGGTGCCACCGGGGAGTTGTTTTTT; v_call: TRBV6-5; clone_size: .; d_call: .; j_call: TRBJ2-2
cdr3_aa: CASSLGPQNTGELFF; cdr3_nt: TGTGCCAGCAGCTTAGGGCCCCAGAACACCGGGGAGCTGTTTTTT; v_call: TRBV5-5; clone_size: .; d_call: .; j_call: TRBJ2-2
cdr3_aa: CAWTEIGGYTF; cdr3_nt: TGTGCCTGGACGGAGATTGGTGGCTACACCTTC; v_call: TRBV30; clone_size: .; d_call: .; j_call: TRBJ1-2
cdr3_aa: CASSLTGAHGGEKLFF; cdr3_nt: TGTGCCAGCAGCTTGACAGGGGCCCACGGGGGTGAAAAACTGTTTTTT; v_call: TRBV5-4; clone_size: .; d_call: TRBD1; j_call: TRBJ1-4
cdr3_aa: CASSITGHGSGNTIYF; cdr3_nt: TGTGCCAGTAGTATTACAGGGCACGGCTCTGGAAACACCATATATTTT; v_call: TRBV19; clone_size: .; d_call: .; j_call: TRBJ1-3
cdr3_aa: CASSLSVPPSNQPQHF; cdr3_nt: TGTGCCAGCAGTTTATCGGTACCTCCTAGCAATCAGCCCCAGCATTTT; v_call: TRBV27; clone_size: .; d_call: .; j_call: TRBJ1-5
cdr3_aa: CASSLARGRTDTQYF; cdr3_nt: TGTGCCAGCAGCTTAGCTAGGGGCCGCACAGATACGCAGTATTTT; v_call: TRBV7-9; clone_size: once; d_call: .; j_call: TRBJ2-3
cdr3_aa: CASSFGGRTEAFF; cdr3_nt: TGTGCCAGCAGCTTCGGAGGGAGGACTGAAGCTTTCTTT; v_call: TRBV5-6; clone_size: once; d_call: .; j_call: TRBJ1-1
cdr3_aa: CASTGNTGELFF; cdr3_nt: TGTGCCAGCACGGGGAACACCGGGGAGCTGTTTTTT; v_call: TRBV27; clone_size: .; d_call: .; j_call: TRBJ2-2
cdr3_aa: CASLEVGARSYGYTF; cdr3_nt: TGTGCCAGCCTCGAGGTAGGGGCGCGAAGCTATGGCTACACCTTC; v_call: TRBV7-9; clone_size: .; d_call: .; j_call: TRBJ1-2
cdr3_aa: CSARDQVTQYF; cdr3_nt: TGCAGTGCTAGAGATCAGGTGACCCAGTACTTC; v_call: TRBV20-1; clone_size: .; d_call: .; j_call: TRBJ2-5
cdr3_aa: CASSQGLAGGPGNEQFF; cdr3_nt: TGTGCCAGCAGCCAGGGACTAGCGGGGGGGCCGGGGAATGAGCAGTTCTTC; v_call: TRBV7-8; clone_size: once; d_call: TRBD2; j_call: TRBJ2-1
cdr3_aa: CATSRDPGEGYYGYTF; cdr3_nt: TGTGCCACCAGCAGAGATCCGGGGGAGGGCTACTATGGCTACACCTTC; v_call: TRBV15; clone_size: .; d_call: .; j_call: TRBJ1-2
cdr3_aa: CASSPVQGPNTEAFF; cdr3_nt: TGTGCCAGCTCACCAGTACAGGGGCCGAACACTGAAGCTTTCTTT; v_call: TRBV18; clone_size: medium-sized; d_call: TRBD1; j_call: TRBJ1-1
cdr3_aa: CASSYGQGAAMNTEAFF; cdr3_nt: TGCGCCAGCAGCTACGGACAGGGGGCGGCGATGAACACTGAAGCTTTCTTT; v_call: TRBV5-1; clone_size: .; d_call: TRBD1; j_call: TRBJ1-1
cdr3_aa: CASSFGATNEKLFF; cdr3_nt: TGTGCCAGCAGCTTCGGTGCAACTAATGAAAAACTGTTTTTT; v_call: TRBV7-9; clone_size: .; d_call: .; j_call: TRBJ1-4
cdr3_aa: CASSWGQGSPYGYTF; cdr3_nt: TGTGCCAGCAGCTGGGGACAGGGGAGTCCCTATGGCTACACCTTC; v_call: TRBV6-5; clone_size: .; d_call: TRBD1; j_call: TRBJ1-2
cdr3_aa: CASRVVGGGETQYF; cdr3_nt: TGTGCCAGCAGGGTCGTGGGGGGTGGGGAGACCCAGTACTTC; v_call: TRBV7-9; clone_size: .; d_call: .; j_call: TRBJ2-5
cdr3_aa: CASRRTGGIYTEAFF; cdr3_nt: TGTGCCAGCAGACGGACAGGGGGAATATACACTGAAGCTTTCTTT; v_call: TRBV14; clone_size: .; d_call: TRBD1; j_call: TRBJ1-1
cdr3_aa: CAWSANLNTEAFF; cdr3_nt: TGTGCCTGGAGCGCCAACTTGAACACTGAAGCTTTCTTT; v_call: TRBV30; clone_size: few; d_call: .; j_call: TRBJ1-1
cdr3_aa: CASSRASVGDTQYF; cdr3_nt: TGCGCCAGCAGCCGGGCTAGCGTGGGAGATACGCAGTATTTT; v_call: TRBV5-1; clone_size: .; d_call: .; j_call: TRBJ2-3
cdr3_aa: CATSTTGVTNEKLFF; cdr3_nt: TGTGCCACCAGTACGACAGGGGTGACTAATGAAAAACTGTTTTTT; v_call: TRBV15; clone_size: .; d_call: TRBD1; j_call: TRBJ1-4